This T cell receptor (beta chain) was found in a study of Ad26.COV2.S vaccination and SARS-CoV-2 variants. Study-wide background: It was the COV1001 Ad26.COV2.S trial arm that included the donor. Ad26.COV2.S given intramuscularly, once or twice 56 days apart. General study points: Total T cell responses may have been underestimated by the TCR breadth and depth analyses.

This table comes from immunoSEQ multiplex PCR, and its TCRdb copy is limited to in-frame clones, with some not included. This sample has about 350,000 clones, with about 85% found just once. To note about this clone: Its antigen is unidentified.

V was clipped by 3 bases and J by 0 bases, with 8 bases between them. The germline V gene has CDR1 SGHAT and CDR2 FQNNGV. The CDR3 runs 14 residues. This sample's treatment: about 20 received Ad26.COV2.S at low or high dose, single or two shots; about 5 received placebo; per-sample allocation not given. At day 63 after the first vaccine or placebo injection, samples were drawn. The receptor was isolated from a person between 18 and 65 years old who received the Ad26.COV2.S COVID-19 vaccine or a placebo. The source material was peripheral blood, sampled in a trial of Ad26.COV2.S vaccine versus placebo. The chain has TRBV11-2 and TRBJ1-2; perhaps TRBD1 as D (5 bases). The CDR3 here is CASSFQGPNYGYTF. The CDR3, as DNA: TGTGCCAGCAGCTTCCAGGGTCCTAACTATGGCTACACCTTC.